The clone carrying this T cell receptor beta chain has a single count. What it binds is unknown. Profiling relied on immunoSEQ multiplex PCR, and the TCRdb table lists in-frame clones only, not all of them. The data hold some 150,000 clones, with 80% to 95% observed a single time. Second-dose intervals near 4 or 12 weeks were combined. These data originate in a study of T cell responses to AZD1222 COVID-19 vaccine. Findings and limits, study-wide: In the spike-specific TCR repertoire, nearly half reportedly target unmutated variant regions. White British people made up most donors, females outnumbered males, and clonal diversity was possibly underestimated.

CDR1 is KGHSH and CDR2 is LQKENI in the germline V gene. Trimming took 0 bases from V and 11 from J, leaving 13 bases between them. The CDR3 loop spans 13 amino acids. This clonotype was obtained from an adult who received the AZD1222 COVID-19 vaccine. Sequenced here: peripheral blood, sampled 28 days after the second AZD1222 dose. J is TRBJ1-1 and V is TRBV18; D is unclear. CDR3 region: CASSPPLVYRAFF. DNA for the CDR3: TGTGCCAGCTCACCACCATTGGTTTATCGGGCTTTCTTT.